The sequence of this T cell receptor beta chain was determined in a study of post-analysis software for immune sequencing data. This clonotype was seen more than once but under ten times. The authors incorporated unique molecular identifiers into the TCR beta cDNA libraries. TCRdb itself ran the PCR reads through MiXCR, one entry per CDR3 protein. The repertoire holds hundreds of thousands of distinct CDR3 sequences, about 53% seen once, with 4.6% in the top ten. The origin of this receptor is a girl aged 5-17 years with multiple sclerosis. The specimen sequenced was blood.

CDR3 coding DNA: TGCAGCATACTGCTGACAGGTAGCACAGATACGCAGTATTTT. Translated, it gives CSILLTGSTDTQYF. This sequence joins TRBV29-1 and TRBJ2-3; weak D call: TRBD1 (6 bases). V was shortened by 8 bases and J by 0 bases, with 15 bases between the two germline ends. This CDR3 has 14 amino acids. Germline V gene data show CDR1 as SQVTM and CDR2 as ANQGSEA.